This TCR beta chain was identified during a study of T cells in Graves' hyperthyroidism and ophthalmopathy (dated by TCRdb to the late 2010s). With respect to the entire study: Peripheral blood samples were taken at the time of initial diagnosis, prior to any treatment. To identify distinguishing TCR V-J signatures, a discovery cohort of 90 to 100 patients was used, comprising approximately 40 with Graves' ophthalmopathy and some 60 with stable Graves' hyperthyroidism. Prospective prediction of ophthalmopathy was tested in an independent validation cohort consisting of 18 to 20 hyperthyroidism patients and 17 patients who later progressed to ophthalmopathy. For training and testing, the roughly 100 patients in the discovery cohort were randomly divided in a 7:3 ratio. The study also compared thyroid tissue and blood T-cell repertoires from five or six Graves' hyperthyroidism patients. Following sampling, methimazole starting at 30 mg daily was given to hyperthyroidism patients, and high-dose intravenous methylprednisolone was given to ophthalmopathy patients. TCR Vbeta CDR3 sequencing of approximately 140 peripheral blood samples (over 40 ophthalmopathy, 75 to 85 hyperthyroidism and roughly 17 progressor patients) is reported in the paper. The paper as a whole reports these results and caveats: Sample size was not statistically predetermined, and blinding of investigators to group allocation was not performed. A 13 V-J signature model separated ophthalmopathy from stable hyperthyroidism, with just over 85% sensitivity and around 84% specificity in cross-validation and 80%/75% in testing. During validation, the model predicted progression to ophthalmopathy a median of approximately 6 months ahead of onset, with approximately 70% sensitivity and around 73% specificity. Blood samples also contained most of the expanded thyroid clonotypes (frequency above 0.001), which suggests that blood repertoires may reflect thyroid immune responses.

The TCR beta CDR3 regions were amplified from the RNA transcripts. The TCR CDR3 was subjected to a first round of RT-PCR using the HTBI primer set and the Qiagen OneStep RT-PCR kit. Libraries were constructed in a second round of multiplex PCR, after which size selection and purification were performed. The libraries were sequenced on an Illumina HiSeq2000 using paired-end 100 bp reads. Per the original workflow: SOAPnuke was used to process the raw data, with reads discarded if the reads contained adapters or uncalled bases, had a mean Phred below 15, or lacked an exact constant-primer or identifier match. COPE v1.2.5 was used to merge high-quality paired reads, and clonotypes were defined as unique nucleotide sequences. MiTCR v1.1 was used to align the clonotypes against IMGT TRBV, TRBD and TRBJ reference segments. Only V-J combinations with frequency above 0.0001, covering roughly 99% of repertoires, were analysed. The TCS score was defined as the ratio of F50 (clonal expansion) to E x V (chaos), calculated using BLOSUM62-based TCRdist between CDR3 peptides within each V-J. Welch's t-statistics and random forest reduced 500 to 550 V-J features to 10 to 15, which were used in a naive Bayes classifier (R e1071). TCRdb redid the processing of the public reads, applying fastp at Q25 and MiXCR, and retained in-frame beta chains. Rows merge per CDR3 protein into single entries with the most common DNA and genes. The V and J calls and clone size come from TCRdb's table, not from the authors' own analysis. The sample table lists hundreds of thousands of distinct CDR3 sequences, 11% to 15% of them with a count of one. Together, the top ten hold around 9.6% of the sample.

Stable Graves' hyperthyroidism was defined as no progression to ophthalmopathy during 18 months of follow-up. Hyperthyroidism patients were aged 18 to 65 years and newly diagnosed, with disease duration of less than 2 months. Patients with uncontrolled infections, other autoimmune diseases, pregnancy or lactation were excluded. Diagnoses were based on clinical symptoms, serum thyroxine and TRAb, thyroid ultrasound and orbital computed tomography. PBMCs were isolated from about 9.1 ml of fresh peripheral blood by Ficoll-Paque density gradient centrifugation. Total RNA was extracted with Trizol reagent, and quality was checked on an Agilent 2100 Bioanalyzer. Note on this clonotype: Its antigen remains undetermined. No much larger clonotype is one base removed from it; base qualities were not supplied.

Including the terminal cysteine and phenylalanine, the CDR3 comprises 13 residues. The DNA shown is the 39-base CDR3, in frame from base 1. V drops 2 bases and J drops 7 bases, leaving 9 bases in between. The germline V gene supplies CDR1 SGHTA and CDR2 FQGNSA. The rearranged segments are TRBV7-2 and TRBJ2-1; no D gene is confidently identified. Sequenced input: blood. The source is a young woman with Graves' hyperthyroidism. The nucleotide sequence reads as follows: TGTGCCAGCAGCTTATTGTCTCCGAATGAGCAGTTCTTC. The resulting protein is CASSLLSPNEQFF.